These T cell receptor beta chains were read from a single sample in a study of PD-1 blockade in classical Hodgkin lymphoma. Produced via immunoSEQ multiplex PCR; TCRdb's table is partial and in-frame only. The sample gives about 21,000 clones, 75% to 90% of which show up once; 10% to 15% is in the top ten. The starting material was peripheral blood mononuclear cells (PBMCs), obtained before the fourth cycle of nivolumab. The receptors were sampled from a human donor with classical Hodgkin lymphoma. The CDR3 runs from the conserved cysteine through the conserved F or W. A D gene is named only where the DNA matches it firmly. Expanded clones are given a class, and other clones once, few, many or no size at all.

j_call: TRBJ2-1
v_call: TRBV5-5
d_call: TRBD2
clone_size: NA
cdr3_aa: CASSLSGSGGAYNEQFF
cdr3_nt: TGTGCCAGCAGCTTGTCCGGAAGCGGGGGTGCCTACAATGAGCAGTTCTTC

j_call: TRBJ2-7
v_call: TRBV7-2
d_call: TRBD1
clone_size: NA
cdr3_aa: CASSLEQGRSYEQYF
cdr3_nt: TGTGCCAGCAGCTTAGAACAGGGGCGGTCCTACGAGCAGTACTTC

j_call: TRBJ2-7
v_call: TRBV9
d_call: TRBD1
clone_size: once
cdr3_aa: CASSSIGSGTARPYEQYF
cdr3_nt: TGTGCCAGCAGCAGTATAGGCTCCGGGACAGCGAGGCCCTACGAGCAGTACTTC

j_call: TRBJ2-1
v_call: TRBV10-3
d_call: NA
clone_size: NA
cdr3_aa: CAISEAPLEGEQFF
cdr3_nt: TGTGCCATCAGTGAGGCCCCTCTAGAAGGTGAGCAGTTCTTC

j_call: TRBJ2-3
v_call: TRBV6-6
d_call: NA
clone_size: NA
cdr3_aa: CASSYSRSTDTQYF
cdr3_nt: TGTGCCAGCAGTTACTCCCGGAGCACAGATACGCAGTATTTT

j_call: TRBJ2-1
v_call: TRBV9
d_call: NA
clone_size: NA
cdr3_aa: CASSVGQFNEQFF
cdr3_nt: TGTGCCAGCAGCGTTGGACAATTTAATGAGCAGTTCTTC

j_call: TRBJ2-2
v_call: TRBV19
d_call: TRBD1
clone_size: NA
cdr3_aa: CASSATGGTGELFF
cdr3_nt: TGTGCCAGTAGTGCGACAGGGGGCACCGGGGAGCTGTTTTTT

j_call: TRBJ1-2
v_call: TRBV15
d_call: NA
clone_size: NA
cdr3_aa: CATSRGGGQLRLDGYTF
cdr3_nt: TGTGCCACCAGCAGAGGGGGGGGACAACTGCGCTTAGATGGCTACACCTTC

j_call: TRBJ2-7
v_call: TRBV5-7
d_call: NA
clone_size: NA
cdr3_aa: CASSSIPYLSDEQYF
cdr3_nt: TGTGCCAGCAGCTCCATCCCCTACCTATCGGACGAGCAGTACTTC

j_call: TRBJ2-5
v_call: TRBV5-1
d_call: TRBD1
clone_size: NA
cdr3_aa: CASSLIRGRVETQYF
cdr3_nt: TGCGCCAGCAGCTTGATCAGGGGGCGGGTGGAGACCCAGTACTTC

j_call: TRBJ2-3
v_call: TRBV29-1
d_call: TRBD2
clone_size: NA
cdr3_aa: CSVEGGGADTQYF
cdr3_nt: TGCAGCGTTGAGGGCGGGGGGGCAGATACGCAGTATTTT

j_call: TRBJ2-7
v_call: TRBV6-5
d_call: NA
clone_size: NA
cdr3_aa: CASSYPPGDSYEQYF
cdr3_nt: TGTGCCAGCAGTTACCCGCCAGGGGACTCCTACGAGCAGTACTTC

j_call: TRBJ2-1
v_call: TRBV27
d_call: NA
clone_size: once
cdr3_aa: CASSLFALPSSYNEQFF
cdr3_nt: TGTGCCAGCAGTTTATTTGCACTACCCAGCTCCTACAATGAGCAGTTCTTC

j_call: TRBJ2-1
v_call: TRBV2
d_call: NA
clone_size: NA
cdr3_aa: CASSEWGLQFF
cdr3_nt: TGTGCCAGCAGTGAGTGGGGTTTGCAGTTCTTC

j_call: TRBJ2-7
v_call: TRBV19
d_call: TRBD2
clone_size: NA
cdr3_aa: CASSISLSGSPHEQYF
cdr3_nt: TGTGCCAGTAGTATATCCCTTAGCGGGAGTCCTCACGAGCAGTACTTC

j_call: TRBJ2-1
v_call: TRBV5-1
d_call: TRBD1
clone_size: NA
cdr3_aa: CASSARQGPMGEQFF
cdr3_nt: TGCGCCAGCAGCGCCCGACAGGGGCCCATGGGGGAGCAGTTCTTC

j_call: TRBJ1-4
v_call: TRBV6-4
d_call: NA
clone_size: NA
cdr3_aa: CASSATGSTAEKLFF
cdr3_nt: TGTGCCAGCAGTGCGACAGGCAGCACAGCTGAAAAACTGTTTTTT

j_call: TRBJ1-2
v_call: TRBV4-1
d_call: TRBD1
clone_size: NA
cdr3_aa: CASSQGDRNGYTF
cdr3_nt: TGCGCCAGCAGCCAAGGGGACAGAAATGGCTACACCTTC

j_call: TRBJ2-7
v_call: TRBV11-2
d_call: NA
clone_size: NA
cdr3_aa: CASSKRAGLPGGYEQYF
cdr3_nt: TGTGCCAGCAGCAAACGCGCAGGACTCCCGGGTGGCTACGAGCAGTACTTC

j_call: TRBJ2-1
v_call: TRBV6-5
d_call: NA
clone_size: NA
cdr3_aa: CASSYSSGYNEQFF
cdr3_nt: TGTGCCAGCAGTTACTCCTCAGGTTACAATGAGCAGTTCTTC

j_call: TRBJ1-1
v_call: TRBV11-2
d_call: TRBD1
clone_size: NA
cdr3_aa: CASSFDRVAFF
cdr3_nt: TGTGCCAGCAGCTTCGACAGGGTAGCTTTCTTT

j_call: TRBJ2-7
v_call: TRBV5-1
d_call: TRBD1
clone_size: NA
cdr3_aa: CASSWDRPAYEQYF
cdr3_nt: TGCGCCAGCAGCTGGGACAGGCCGGCCTACGAGCAGTACTTC

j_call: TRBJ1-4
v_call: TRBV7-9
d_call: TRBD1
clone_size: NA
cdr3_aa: CASSSQQGAHEKLFF
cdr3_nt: TGTGCCAGCAGCTCCCAACAGGGGGCTCATGAAAAACTGTTTTTT

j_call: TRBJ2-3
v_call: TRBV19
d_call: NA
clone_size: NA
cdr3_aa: CASRGQGTDTQYF
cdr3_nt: TGTGCCAGTAGGGGACAAGGCACAGATACGCAGTATTTT

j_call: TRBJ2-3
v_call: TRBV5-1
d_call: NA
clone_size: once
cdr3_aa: CASSLAGTDTQYF
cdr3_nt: TGCGCCAGCAGCTTGGCAGGAACAGATACGCAGTATTTT

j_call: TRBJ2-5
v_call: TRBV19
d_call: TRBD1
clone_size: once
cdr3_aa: CASSARTGAAETQYF
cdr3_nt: TGTGCCAGTAGTGCCCGGACAGGGGCGGCGGAGACCCAGTACTTC

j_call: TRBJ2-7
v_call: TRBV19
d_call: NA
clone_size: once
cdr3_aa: CASRRRGSSYEQYF
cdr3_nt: TGTGCCAGCCGGCGGCGGGGCAGCTCCTACGAGCAGTACTTC

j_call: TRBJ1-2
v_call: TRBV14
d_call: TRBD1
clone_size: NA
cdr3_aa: CASSRQGGYGYTF
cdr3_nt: TGTGCCAGCAGCCGACAGGGTGGCTATGGCTACACCTTC

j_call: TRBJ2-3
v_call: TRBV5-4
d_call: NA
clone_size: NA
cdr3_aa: CASSLVGLTDTQYF
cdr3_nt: TGTGCCAGCAGCTTGGTGGGGCTTACAGATACGCAGTATTTT

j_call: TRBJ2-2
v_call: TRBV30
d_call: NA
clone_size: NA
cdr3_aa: CAWSVLPTGELFF
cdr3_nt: TGTGCCTGGAGTGTACTACCCACCGGGGAGCTGTTTTTT

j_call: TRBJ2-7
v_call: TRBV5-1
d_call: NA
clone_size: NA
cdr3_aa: CASSFESNSYEQYF
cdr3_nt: TGCGCCAGCAGCTTCGAATCTAACAGCTACGAGCAGTACTTC

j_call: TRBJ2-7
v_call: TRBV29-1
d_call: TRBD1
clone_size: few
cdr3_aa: CSVERGQGTEQYF
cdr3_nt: TGCAGCGTTGAAAGGGGACAGGGGACCGAGCAGTACTTC

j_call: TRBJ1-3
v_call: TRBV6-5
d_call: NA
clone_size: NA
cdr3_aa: CASSTTGYGNTIYF
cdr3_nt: TGTGCCAGCAGCACAACAGGGTACGGAAACACCATATATTTT

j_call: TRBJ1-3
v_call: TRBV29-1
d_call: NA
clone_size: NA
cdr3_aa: CSVERGNTIYF
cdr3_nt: TGCAGCGTTGAACGGGGAAACACCATATATTTT

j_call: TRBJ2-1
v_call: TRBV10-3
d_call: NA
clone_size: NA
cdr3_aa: CAISETPLEGEQFF
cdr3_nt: TGTGCCATCAGTGAGACCCCTCTAGAAGGTGAGCAGTTCTTC

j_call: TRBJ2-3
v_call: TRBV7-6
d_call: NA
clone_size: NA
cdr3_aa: CASSLEFGTDTQYF
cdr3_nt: TGTGCCAGCAGCTTAGAATTTGGCACAGATACGCAGTATTTT

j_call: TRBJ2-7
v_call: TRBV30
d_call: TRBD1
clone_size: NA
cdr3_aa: CAWSEGTAVYEQYF
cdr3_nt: TGTGCCTGGAGTGAGGGGACAGCTGTTTACGAGCAGTACTTC

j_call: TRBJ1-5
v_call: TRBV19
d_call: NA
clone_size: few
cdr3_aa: CASSEVRNQPQHF
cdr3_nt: TGTGCCAGTTCAGAGGTTAGAAATCAGCCCCAGCATTTT

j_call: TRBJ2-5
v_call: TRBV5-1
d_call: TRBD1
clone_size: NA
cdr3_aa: CASSIRDSQETQYF
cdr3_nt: TGCGCCAGCAGCATCCGGGACAGCCAAGAGACCCAGTACTTC

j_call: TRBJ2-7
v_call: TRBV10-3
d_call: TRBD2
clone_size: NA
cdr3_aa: CATASGRGGSEQYF
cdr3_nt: TGTGCCACTGCTAGCGGGAGAGGAGGTTCCGAGCAGTACTTC

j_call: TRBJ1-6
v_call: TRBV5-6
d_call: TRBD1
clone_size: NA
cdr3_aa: CASSLGGTASGSPLHF
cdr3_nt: TGTGCCAGCAGCTTGGGAGGGACAGCCAGCGGTTCACCCCTCCACTTT

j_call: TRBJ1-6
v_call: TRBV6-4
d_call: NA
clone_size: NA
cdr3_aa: CASSDSGAGSPLHF
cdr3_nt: TGTGCCAGCAGTGACTCGGGGGCTGGGTCACCCCTCCACTTT

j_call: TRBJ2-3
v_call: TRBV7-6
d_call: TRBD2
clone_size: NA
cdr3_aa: CASSPGTSGTDTQYF
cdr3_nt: TGTGCCAGCAGCCCAGGGACTAGCGGCACAGATACGCAGTATTTT

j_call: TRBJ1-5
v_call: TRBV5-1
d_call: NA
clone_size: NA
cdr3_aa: CASSPRGGYLYSNQPQHF
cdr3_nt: TGCGCCAGCAGCCCGCGTGGAGGGTATCTTTATAGCAATCAGCCCCAGCATTTT

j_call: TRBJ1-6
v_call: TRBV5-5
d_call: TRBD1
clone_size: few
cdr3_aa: CASSLGQGVMGNSPLHF
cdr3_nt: TGTGCCAGCAGCTTGGGACAGGGGGTCATGGGTAATTCACCCCTCCACTTT

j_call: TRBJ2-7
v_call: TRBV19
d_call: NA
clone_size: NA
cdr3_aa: CASSISGAVHEQYF
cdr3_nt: TGTGCCAGTAGTATCTCGGGAGCTGTCCACGAGCAGTACTTC

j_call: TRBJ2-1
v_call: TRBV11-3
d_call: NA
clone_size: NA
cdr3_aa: CASSLGLASNEQFF
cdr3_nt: TGTGCCAGCAGCTTAGGTCTAGCGAGCAATGAGCAGTTCTTC

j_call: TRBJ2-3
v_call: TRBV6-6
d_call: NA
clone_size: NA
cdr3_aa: CASRSGVLTDTQYF
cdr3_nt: TGTGCCAGCAGATCGGGGGTACTCACAGATACGCAGTATTTT

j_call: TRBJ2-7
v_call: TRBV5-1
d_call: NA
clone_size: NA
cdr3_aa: CASSQGGAGNYEQYF
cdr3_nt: TGCGCCAGCAGCCAAGGGGGGGCAGGCAACTACGAGCAGTACTTC

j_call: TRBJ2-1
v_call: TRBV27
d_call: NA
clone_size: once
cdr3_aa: CASSLLGGARYNEQFF
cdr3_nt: TGTGCCAGCAGTTTATTAGGGGGGGCGAGGTACAATGAGCAGTTCTTC

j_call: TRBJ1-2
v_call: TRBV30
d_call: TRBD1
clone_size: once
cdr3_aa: CAWSSRTGYGNHGYTF
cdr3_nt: TGTGCCTGGAGTTCTCGGACAGGGTACGGGAACCATGGCTACACCTTC

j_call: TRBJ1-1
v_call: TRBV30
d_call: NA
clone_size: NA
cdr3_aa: CAWSPDTHREAFF
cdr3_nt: TGTGCCTGGAGCCCGGACACCCACCGTGAAGCTTTCTTT

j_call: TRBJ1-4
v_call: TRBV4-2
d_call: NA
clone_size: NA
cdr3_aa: CASSPTTANNEKLFF
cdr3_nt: TGTGCCAGCAGCCCAACGACAGCAAACAATGAAAAACTGTTTTTT

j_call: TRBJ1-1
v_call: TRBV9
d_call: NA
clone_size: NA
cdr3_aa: CASSVAEGTNLEAFF
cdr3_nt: TGTGCCAGCAGCGTAGCGGAGGGTACCAATCTTGAAGCTTTCTTT

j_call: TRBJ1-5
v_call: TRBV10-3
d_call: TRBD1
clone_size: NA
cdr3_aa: CAISESRDRRYQPQHF
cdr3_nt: TGTGCCATCAGTGAGTCGCGGGACAGGCGTTATCAGCCCCAGCATTTT

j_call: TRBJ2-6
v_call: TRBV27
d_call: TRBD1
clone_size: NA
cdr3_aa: CASSLSGTGGAGANVLTF
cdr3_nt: TGTGCCAGCAGTTTATCTGGGACAGGGGGCGCTGGGGCCAACGTCCTGACTTTC

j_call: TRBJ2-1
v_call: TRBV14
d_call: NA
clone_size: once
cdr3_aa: CASSPSGIYNEQFF
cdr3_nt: TGTGCCAGCAGCCCCTCGGGCATCTACAATGAGCAGTTCTTC

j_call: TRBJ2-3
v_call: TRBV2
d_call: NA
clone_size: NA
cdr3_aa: CASRGFRGPSTDTQYF
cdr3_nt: TGTGCCAGCAGAGGCTTTAGGGGACCTAGCACAGATACGCAGTATTTT

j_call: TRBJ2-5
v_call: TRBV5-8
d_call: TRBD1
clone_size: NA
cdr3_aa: CASSSSDRDRQETQYF
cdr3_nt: TGTGCCAGCAGCTCTTCAGACAGGGACCGTCAAGAGACCCAGTACTTC

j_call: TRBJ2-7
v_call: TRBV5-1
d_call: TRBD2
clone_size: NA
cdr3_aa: CASSLGLEYEQYF
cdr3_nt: TGCGCCAGCAGCCTGGGACTAGAGTACGAGCAGTACTTC